This T cell receptor (beta chain) originates from a study of graft-versus-host responses after intestinal transplantation. At the level of the study: Induction with anti-thymocyte globulin, then tacrolimus and steroids for three to four years, was given to all recipients. Findings of the study overall: Detected in recipient marrow were GvH clones, some of which were first observed in ileum or blood.

This CDR3 is built from 13 residues. V dropped 6 bases and J dropped 9 bases, with 15 bases sitting between them. Per germline, CDR1 MNHNY and CDR2 SVGAGI (reference sequence). Sequencing used immunoSEQ multiplex PCR; TCRdb keeps in-frame clones, though not all of them. The sample holds over 70,000 clones, approximately 93% seen once. Concerning this clone: Its target is unknown.

The input for sequencing was unstimulated CD8+ T cells sorted from spleen or lymph node cells, taken before intestinal transplant. This TCR derives from a human donor who received an intestinal transplant. The chain links TRBV6-6 to TRBJ2-1, with D possibly TRBD2 on 5 matching bases. The CDR3 spells CASRKLEVGEQFF. CDR3 nucleotides: TGTGCCAGCAGAAAACTAGAGGTCGGTGAGCAGTTCTTC.